This TCR beta chain was documented in a study of blood T cell repertoires in COVID-19. Study-level background: Whether acute or convalescent, the COVID-19 samples came from the United States, Italy and Spain. Sample material is recorded as cDNA or gDNA derived from T cells, B-cell-depleted T cells, or PBMCs.

CDR3 length: 15 residues. CDR1 SGHRS and CDR2 YFSETQ come from the germline V gene. V was clipped by 0 bases and J by 0 bases, with 8 bases between them. As originally analysed: Researchers report that nucleated cell counts were estimated from reference gene primer amplification. Sequenced by immunoSEQ multiplex PCR; TCRdb stores in-frame clones only, minus some. V, J and clone size are taken as reported in that table, and D and trimming were inferred from the DNA itself. The sample lists 210,000 or so clones; roughly 90% were seen once. V is TRBV5-1 and J is TRBJ2-3; the D gene is possibly TRBD2 (6 bases). The sequence derives from a woman aged 60-70 years with acute or convalescent COVID-19. Sequenced input: peripheral blood. CDR3 DNA: TGCGCCAGCAGCTTGGAGGCGGGGAGCACAGATACGCAGTATTTT. Amino acid sequence: CASSLEAGSTDTQYF.